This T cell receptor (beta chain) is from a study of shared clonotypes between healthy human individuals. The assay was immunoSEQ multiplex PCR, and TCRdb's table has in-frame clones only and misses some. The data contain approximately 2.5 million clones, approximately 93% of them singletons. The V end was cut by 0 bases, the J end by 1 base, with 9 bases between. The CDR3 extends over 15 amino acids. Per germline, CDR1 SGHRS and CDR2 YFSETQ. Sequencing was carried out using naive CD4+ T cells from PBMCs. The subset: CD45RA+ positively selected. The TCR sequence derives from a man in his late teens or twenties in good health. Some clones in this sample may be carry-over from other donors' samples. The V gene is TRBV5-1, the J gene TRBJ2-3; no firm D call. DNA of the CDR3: TGCGCCAGCAGCTTGGAGGGTGGGCGCACAGATACGCAGTATTTT. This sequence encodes CASSLEGGRTDTQYF.